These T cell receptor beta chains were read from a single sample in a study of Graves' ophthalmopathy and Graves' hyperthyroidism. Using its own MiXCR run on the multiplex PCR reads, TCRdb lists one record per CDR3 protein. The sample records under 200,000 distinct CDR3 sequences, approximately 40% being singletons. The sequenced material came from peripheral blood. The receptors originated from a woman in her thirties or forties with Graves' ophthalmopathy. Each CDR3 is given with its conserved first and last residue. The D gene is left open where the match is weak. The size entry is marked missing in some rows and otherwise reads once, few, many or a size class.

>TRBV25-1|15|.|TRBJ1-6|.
TGTGCCAGCAGTGATCAAGAGGCCTATAATTCACCCCTCCACTTT
CASSDQEAYNSPLHF
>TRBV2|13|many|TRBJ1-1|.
TGTGCCAGCAGTTTGACCTGGAGCACTGAAGCTTTCTTT
CASSLTWSTEAFF
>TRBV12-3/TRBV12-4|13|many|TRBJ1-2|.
TGTGCCAGCAGTTCAGGGACATACGATGGCTACACCTTC
CASSSGTYDGYTF
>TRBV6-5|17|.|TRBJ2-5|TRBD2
TGTGCCAGCAGTTACGATCGGACTAGCGGAGATAAAGAGACCCAGTACTTC
CASSYDRTSGDKETQYF
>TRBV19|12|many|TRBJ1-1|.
TGTGCCAGTAGTCCCGGGGGCTATGAAGCTTTCTTT
CASSPGGYEAFF
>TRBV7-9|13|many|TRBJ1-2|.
TGTGCCAGCAGCTTTGGCAGCCACTATGGCTACACCTTC
CASSFGSHYGYTF
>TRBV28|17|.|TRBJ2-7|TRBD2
TGTGCCAGCAGTACGCCGCAGGGACTAGCGGGAGGAAGGGAGCAGTACTTC
CASSTPQGLAGGREQYF
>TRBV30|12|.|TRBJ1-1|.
TGTGCCTCGATTGTGAGGGGGATTGAAGCTTTCTTT
CASIVRGIEAFF
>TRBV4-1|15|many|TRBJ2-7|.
TGCGCCAGCAGCCAAGTGGGGAAACACGAAGGCGAGCAGTACTTC
CASSQVGKHEGEQYF
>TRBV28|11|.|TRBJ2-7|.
TGTGCCAGCAGCTTCGCTTACGAGCAGTACTTC
CASSFAYEQYF
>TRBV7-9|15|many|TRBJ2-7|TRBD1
TGTGCCAGCAGCTTAGTAGGACAGGGGGCCTACGAGCAGTACTTC
CASSLVGQGAYEQYF
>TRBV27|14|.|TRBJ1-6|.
TGTGCCAGCAGTTCCTCATCCCGTCGGGTTCCCCTCCACTTT
CASSSSSRRVPLHF
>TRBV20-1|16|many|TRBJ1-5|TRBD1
TGCAGTGCTAGCGGGACAGGGGATTATAGCAATCAGCCCCAGCATTTT
CSASGTGDYSNQPQHF
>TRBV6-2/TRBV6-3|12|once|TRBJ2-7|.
TGTGCCAGCAGTTATCCGGGGGTAAAGCAGTACTTC
CASSYPGVKQYF
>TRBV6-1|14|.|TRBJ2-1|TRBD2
TGTGCCAGCAGTCCAGGACTAGGGATTAATGAGCAGTTCTTC
CASSPGLGINEQFF
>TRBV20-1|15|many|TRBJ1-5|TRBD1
TGCAGTGCTAGACCACGGACAGGGGGCGGTCAGCCCCAGCATTTT
CSARPRTGGGQPQHF
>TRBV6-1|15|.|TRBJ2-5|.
TGTGCCAGCACCTCTATAGGGACATCACAAGAGACCCAGTACTTC
CASTSIGTSQETQYF
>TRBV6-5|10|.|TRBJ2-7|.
TGTGCCAGCGTCGGCTACGAGCAGTACTTC
CASVGYEQYF
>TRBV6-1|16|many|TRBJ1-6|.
TGTGCCAGCAGTGAAGATAGGCAGGAGTATAATTCACCCCTCCACTTT
CASSEDRQEYNSPLHF
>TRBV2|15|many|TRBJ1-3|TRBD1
TGTGCCAGCAGCCGGGACAGTTACTCTGGAAACACCATATATTTT
CASSRDSYSGNTIYF
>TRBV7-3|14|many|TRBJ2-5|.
TGTGCCCCCCTAGGCAGGTACAATGTGGAGACCCAGTACTTC
CAPLGRYNVETQYF
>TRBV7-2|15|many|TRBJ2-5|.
TGTGCCAGCAGCTTGGGGGTTGGGGACCAAGAGACCCAGTACTTC
CASSLGVGDQETQYF
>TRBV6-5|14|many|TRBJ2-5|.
TGTGCCAGCAGTTACTCTCCGGGAGCAGAGACCCAGTACTTC
CASSYSPGAETQYF
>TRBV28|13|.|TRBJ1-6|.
TGTGCCAGCCGGAAGGACCTTAATTCACCCCTCCACTTT
CASRKDLNSPLHF
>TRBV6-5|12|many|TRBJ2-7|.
TGTGCCAGCATGGACGGACCCTACGAGCAGTACTTC
CASMDGPYEQYF
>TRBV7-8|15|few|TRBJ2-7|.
TGTGCCAGCAGCTTAGGCCTCGGGCAAATCTACGAGCAGTACTTC
CASSLGLGQIYEQYF
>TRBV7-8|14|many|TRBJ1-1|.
TGTGCCAGCAGTCCGACAAGTCCGAACACTGAAGCTTTCTTT
CASSPTSPNTEAFF
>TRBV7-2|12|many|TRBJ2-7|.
TGTGCCAGCACCCGGTCGCACTACGAGCAGTACTTC
CASTRSHYEQYF
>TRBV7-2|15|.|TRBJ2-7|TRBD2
TGTGCCAGCAGCCCAGGGACTAGCCGAACCTACGAGCAGTACTTC
CASSPGTSRTYEQYF
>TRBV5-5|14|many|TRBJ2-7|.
TGTGCCAGCAGCTTATTGGTGCTGGAGGGACGGGAGTACTTC
CASSLLVLEGREYF
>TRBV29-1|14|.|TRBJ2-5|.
TGCAGCGCGAGGGCAGGGATTTTCCAAGAGACCCAGTACTTC
CSARAGIFQETQYF